This T cell receptor beta chain was captured by sequencing in a study of cytomegalovirus exposure and HLA in healthy donors. Whole-study findings and limits: In a later analysis, DRB1 alleles had the most associated TCRs; HLA-C alleles the fewest. The analysis excluded some indistinguishable V segments, including TRBV6-2 and TRBV6-3.

As for this clone: Its antigen remains unknown.

The CDR3 consists of 14 residues. The V end was cut by 7 bases, the J end by 7 bases, with 16 bases between. Germline V lookup: CDR1 LGHNT, CDR2 FRNRAP. With 60 Vbeta and 13 Jbeta primers, the PCR was carried out. The assay was immunoSEQ multiplex PCR, and TCRdb's table has in-frame clones only and misses some. The table has approximately 30,000 clones, approximately 67% seen once. This chain links TRBV12-5 with TRBJ1-4; D possibly corresponds to TRBD1 (5 bases). Sequencing input: PBMCs. This receptor was taken from a man aged 35 to 55 in good health and CMV-seropositive. The DNA for the CDR3 is TGTGCTAGTGCCGTGGGGGGGTTCAGTGAAAAACTGTTTTTT. Its translation is CASAVGGFSEKLFF.